This T cell receptor (beta chain) derives from a study of T-cell reconstitution after alpha-beta-depleted transplantation in children. General study results and limits: Reports say that about two months after transplant, the alpha-beta T cells came out of several hundred graft clones that had expanded. It was surviving recipient T cells and thymic progenitors that gave some patients high TCRbeta diversity at day 60. Diversity and T-cell counts at one year after transplant derived mostly from new T cells.

This clonotype was recorded a few times. Antigen specificity is unknown. Trimming left V 4 bases short and J 10 bases short, with 18 bases between. The CDR3 extends over 14 amino acids. Using unique molecular identifiers, the investigators prepared the TCRbeta library. TCRdb analysed the PCR reads with MiXCR anew, one entry per CDR3 protein. This table holds around 960,000 distinct CDR3 sequences, roughly 29% found once. The chain joins TRBV12-3 or TRBV12-4 to TRBJ2-3; D not resolved. The sequence was collected from a boy younger than two who had a stem cell transplant for SCID, so the T cells may come from the graft donor. The starting material was PBMCs, mostly from graft donor cells, obtained 360 days after TCRalphabeta/CD19-depleted stem cell transplant. The CDR3 region is CASSSQRPRWAQYF. CDR3 in DNA: TGTGCCAGCAGTTCCCAGCGCCCCCGTTGGGCGCAGTATTTT.